These 8 T cell receptor beta chains originate from one sample sequenced in a study of Ad26.COV2.S vaccination and SARS-CoV-2 variants. Here immunoSEQ multiplex PCR was the method, and the copy in TCRdb shows in-frame clones only, minus some. The sample holds more than 250,000 clones, 70% to 90% seen once. Specified treatment: 19 received Ad26.COV2.S at low or high dose, single or two shots; about 5 received placebo; per-sample allocation not given. Day 63 after the first injection of vaccine or placebo was the sampling time. The starting material was peripheral blood, obtained in a trial of Ad26.COV2.S vaccine versus placebo. These receptors all come from a person between 18 and 59 years old who received the Ad26.COV2.S COVID-19 vaccine or a placebo.

The table lists this clone with a count of one. This sample includes further DNA sequences coding for the same CDR3. This chain links TRBV7-2 with TRBJ1-3; D gene ambiguous. Germline V gene lookup returns CDR1 SGHTA and CDR2 FQGNSA. The V and J ends lost 1 base and 2 bases respectively, with 3 bases between them. This CDR3 contains 13 residues. The CDR3 nucleotides are TGTGCCAGCAGCTTAGATACTGGAAACACCATATATTTT. It yields the protein CASSLDTGNTIYF. The full variable domain, rest sourced from reference TRBV7-2 and TRBJ1-3, is GAGVSQSPSNKVTEKGKDVELRCDPISGHTALYWYRQSLGQGLEFLIYFQGNSAPDKSGLPSDRFSAERTGGSVSTLTIQRTQQEDSAVYLCASSLDTGNTIYFGEGSWLTVV.

In its sample, this clone was seen once. CDR3 protein: CASSLQMNTEAFF. CDR3 nucleotides: TGCGCCAGCAGCTTACAGATGAACACTGAAGCTTTCTTT. V is TRBV5-1 and J is TRBJ1-1; D ambiguous. The CDR3 length is 13 residues. Trimming stripped 2 bases from V and 0 bases from J, with 5 bases between. Germline CDR1 and CDR2: SGHRS and YFSETQ.

The CDR3 loop is CASSQDINQPQHF. The CDR3 DNA is TGTGCCAGCAGCCAAGATATCAACCAGCCCCAGCATTTT. The rearrangement joins TRBV3-1 (or the pseudogene TRBV3-2) to TRBJ1-5; D is unresolved. The CDR3 has 13 amino acids. Germline CDR1 reads LGHDT; CDR2 reads YNNKEL (reference sequence). V dropped 0 bases and J dropped 7 bases, with 7 bases sitting between them.

The chain joins TRBV7-9 to TRBJ1-1, with a tentative D call TRBD1 (6 bases). CDR1 is SEHNR, CDR2 FQNEAQ, per germline (reference sequence). CDR3 length equals 15 residues. Trimming took 5 bases from V and 4 from J, leaving 17 bases between them. DNA for the CDR3: TGTGCCAGCAGCGGAGGGGGGTACGGTTTCACTGAAGCTTTCTTT. Encoded protein: CASSGGGYGFTEAFF.

The chain joins TRBV18 to TRBJ2-7; the match to TRBD2 covers 15 bases. This CDR3 has 16 amino acids. Per germline, CDR1 KGHSH and CDR2 LQKENI. Unmatched junction bases numbered 4, after V lost 1 base and J lost 6 bases. The CDR3 sequence is CASSPQAGLAGGEQYF. DNA for the CDR3: TGTGCCAGCTCACCACAGGCGGGACTAGCGGGAGGCGAGCAGTACTTC.

The sample holds many counts of this clone. The DNA of the CDR3 is TGCGCCAGCAGCCCCCGGGGACAGCCGAACTATGGCTACACCTTC. As protein: CASSPRGQPNYGYTF. J is TRBJ1-2 and V is TRBV5-1, with TRBD1 matching 7 bases. This CDR3 has 15 amino acids. V lost 4 bases and J lost 2; bases outside the gene matches: 8. CDR1 SGHRS and CDR2 YFSETQ come from the germline V gene.

This chain links TRBV27 with TRBJ2-7; 8 nucleotides agree with TRBD1. After removal of 2 bases from V and 7 bases from J, the junction contained 7 bases not matched to a gene. This CDR3 is 14 amino acids long. Germline V CDR1 and CDR2: MNHEY, SMNVEV (reference sequence). The CDR3 DNA is TGTGCCAGCAGTTTAACGCCAGGGGGCAGGGAGCAGTACTTC. This codes for CASSLTPGGREQYF.

The J gene is TRBJ1-2, the V gene TRBV5-1; perhaps TRBD1 as D (5 bases). This CDR3 has 14 amino acids. Trimming left V 3 bases short and J 4 bases short, with 13 bases between. In germline, CDR1 is SGHRS, CDR2 YFSETQ. The CDR3 here is CASSSRRGLYGYTF. For the CDR3, the DNA is TGCGCCAGCAGCTCCAGACGGGGACTCTATGGCTACACCTTC.